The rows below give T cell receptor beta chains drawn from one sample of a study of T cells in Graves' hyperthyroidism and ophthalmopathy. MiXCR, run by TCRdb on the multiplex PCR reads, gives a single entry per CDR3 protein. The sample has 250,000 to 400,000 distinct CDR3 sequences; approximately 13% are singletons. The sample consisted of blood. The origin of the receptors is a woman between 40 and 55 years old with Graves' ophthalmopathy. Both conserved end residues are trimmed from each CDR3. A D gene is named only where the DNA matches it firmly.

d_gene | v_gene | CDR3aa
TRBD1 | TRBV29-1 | SVDRGGDEQY
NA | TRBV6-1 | ASSLLHRAPSNGYT
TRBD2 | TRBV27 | ASSSTSGGFNEQF
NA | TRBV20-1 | SASRKAGELF
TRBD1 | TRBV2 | ARGTGGGYNEQF
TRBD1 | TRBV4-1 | ASSQQRDSYGYT
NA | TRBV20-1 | SAREDSNEKLF
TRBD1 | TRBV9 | ASSPGGYSNQPQH
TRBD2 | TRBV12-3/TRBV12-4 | ASSPQRGGWVDTQY
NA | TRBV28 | ASSVQGATGYT
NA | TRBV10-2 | AGTPRGALNTEAF
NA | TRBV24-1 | ATSGGGGSNQPQH
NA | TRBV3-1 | ASSHHRENQPQH
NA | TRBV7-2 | ASSPPAGQTEAF
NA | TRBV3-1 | ASSQLGGSGELF
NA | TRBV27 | ASSFTGQPQH
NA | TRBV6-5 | ASSYPLGAGQETQY
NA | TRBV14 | ASSQAEGLAKNIQY
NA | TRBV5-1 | ASSLGHISSGANVLT
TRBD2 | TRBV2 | ASSEWRGGRKVRTDTQY
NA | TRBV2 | ASRVHQETQY
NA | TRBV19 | ASSMGGVMKNGYT
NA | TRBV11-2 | ASSFGHNTGELF